This TCR beta chain was identified in a study of regulatory T cells in long-lasting Graves disease. Only a few counts were recorded for this clonotype. The time point is: newly diagnosed GD, antithyroid drugs for less than 3 months. Making the TCR library involved RNA that had been extracted from PBMCs. The CDR3 contains 14 residues. The germline V gene has CDR1 SEHNR and CDR2 FQNEAQ (reference sequence). Losses at the gene ends were 5 bases for V and 6 bases for J; bases not matched to a gene: 4. For TCR beta, libraries came from iRepertoire HTBI primers and Arm-PCR of CDR3 regions. One entry per CDR3 protein, called by TCRdb with MiXCR from the multiplex PCR reads. The sample holds about 400,000 distinct CDR3 sequences, 15% seen once. These data were likewise used in another study, on T cells in Graves' hyperthyroidism and ophthalmopathy. This second report adds: HTBI primers were used for first-round RT-PCR of the TCR CDR3.

The receptor's source is a woman aged 35 to 49 with Graves disease. Here the sequenced sample was peripheral blood mononuclear cells (PBMCs), taken at new diagnosis, from a patient treated with antithyroid drugs. The genes are TRBV7-9 and TRBJ1-4, with 9 bases aligning to TRBD1. The DNA of the CDR3 is TGTGCCAGCAGCGCAAGGGACAGGGATGAAAAACTGTTTTTT. This translates into CASSARDRDEKLFF.